This T cell receptor beta chain was retrieved from a study of vaccination effects on CD4 cells after COVID-19. Whole-study context: A couple of convalescent donors provided samples 16 days and one week before vaccination. Study-level points and caveats: By a late point after vaccination, infection- and vaccine-induced clones had shrunk markedly through clonal contraction. Convalescents showed post-vaccine spike-reactive clones that were mainly new vaccine-induced clones.

Trimming pared 5 bases from V and 5 bases from J, leaving 13 bases between. The CDR3 sequence is 14 residues long. Germline-derived CDR1 and CDR2 are MNHEY and SVGEGT. Produced via immunoSEQ multiplex PCR; TCRdb's table is partial and in-frame only. The data hold under 25,000 clones, with 70% to 80% observed a single time. ViraFEST used viral peptide pools to expand antigen-specific CD4+ T cells before sequencing. Isolating CD4+ T cells followed approximately nine days of culture. Confirmation by PCR established that the person had SARS-CoV-2 infection between March and December 2020. Supplemented with about 9.9 IU/ml IL-2 and 10 ug/ml peptides, under 2.5 million PBMC per well were kept in culture. A word on this clone: Its antigen is as yet unknown.

The rearrangement uses TRBV6-2 or TRBV6-3 and TRBJ1-5, with D possibly being TRBD1 (6 bases). The sample here was CD4+ T cells from PBMCs cultured with a peptide pool, taken before COVID-19 vaccination. This sequence was found in a human donor who had a prior SARS-CoV-2 infection. The CDR3 loop reads CASSAQGWYQPQHF. The CDR3 nucleotides are TGTGCCAGCAGTGCACAGGGTTGGTATCAGCCCCAGCATTTT.